A single sample gave rise to the 17 T cell receptor beta chains below, sequenced in a study of cytomegalovirus exposure and HLA in healthy donors. Method: immunoSEQ multiplex PCR; TCRdb's copy keeps in-frame clones and lacks some. The table has 60,000 or so clones, about nine tenths seen once. The sequencing sample was made of PBMCs. The receptors stem from a man between 18 and 29 years old in good health and CMV-seronegative.

The rearrangement links TRBV28 to TRBJ2-3, with D possibly being TRBD1 (6 bases). CDR1 is MDHEN, CDR2 SYDVKM, per germline. The CDR3 has 13 residues. Here the CDR3 reads CAGKGVGTDTQYF. DNA of the CDR3: TGTGCGGGGAAGGGGGTGGGAACAGATACGCAGTATTTT.

The V call is TRBV5-8, the J call TRBJ2-7; D may be TRBD1 (8 bases). The CDR3 sequence is 13 residues long. V dropped 10 bases and J dropped 2 bases, with 16 bases sitting between them. Germline V lookup: CDR1 SGHTS, CDR2 YDEGEE. CDR3 residues: CAVTGGQAYEQYF. Here the CDR3 DNA reads TGTGCCGTCACGGGGGGACAGGCCTACGAGCAGTACTTC. The full variable domain, with the rest looked up from reference TRBV5-8 and TRBJ2-7, is EAGVTQSPTHLIKTRGQQATLRCSPISGHTSVYWYQQALGLGLQFLLWYDEGEERNRGNFPPRFSGRQFPNYSSELNVNALELEDSALYLCAVTGGQAYEQYFGPGTRLTVT.

This clone has only one observation. The chain combines TRBV30 with TRBJ1-1; the match to TRBD1 covers 7 bases. With 3 bases clipped from V and 10 bases from J, the junction kept 8 bases outside the gene matches. The CDR3 covers 12 residues. Looked up from germline, CDR1 is GTSNPN and CDR2 is SVGIG (reference sequence). CDR3 protein: CAWRKTGERAFF. The CDR3 nucleotides are TGTGCCTGGAGGAAAACAGGGGAGCGAGCTTTCTTT. Drawing the rest from reference TRBV30 and TRBJ1-1, the complete variable domain is SQTIHQWPATLVQPVGSPLSLECTVEGTSNPNLYWYRQAAGRGLQLLFYSVGIGQISSEVPQNLSASRPQDRQFILSSKKLLLSDSGFYLCAWRKTGERAFFGQGTRLTVV.

V and J are TRBV9 and TRBJ2-1, with 10 positions matching TRBD1. The CDR3 spans 16 residues. V trimming: 0 bases; J trimming: 5 bases; junction bases outside the gene matches: 5. The germline V gene has CDR1 SGDLS and CDR2 YYNGEE. CDR3 loop: CASSVGRGTGDNEQFF. DNA for the CDR3: TGTGCCAGCAGCGTAGGTAGGGGGACAGGGGACAATGAGCAGTTCTTC.

V is TRBV9 and J is TRBJ2-7, with D perhaps TRBD1 (6 bases). Trimming removed 0 bases at V and 3 bases at J, with 10 bases between. This CDR3 is built from 14 residues. CDR1 and CDR2 from the germline V gene are SGDLS and YYNGEE. In DNA, the CDR3 is TGTGCCAGCAGCGTAGGGGCAGGGGACTACGAGCAGTACTTC. Translated: CASSVGAGDYEQYF.

This clone has only a few counts. The chain recombines TRBV7-3 with TRBJ2-3; the match to TRBD2 covers 14 bases. Germline CDR1 is SGHTA and CDR2 is FQGTGA. J was trimmed by 5 bases and V by 5 bases; bases with no gene match: 6. The CDR3 length is 16 residues. DNA for the CDR3: TGTGCCAGCAGCCGACTAGCGGGAGGGGCGGGAGATACGCAGTATTTT. This translates into CASSRLAGGAGDTQYF.

The chain employs TRBV19 and TRBJ1-3, with a weak D call TRBD1 (6 bases). The germline gives CDR1 LNHDA, CDR2 SQIVND (reference sequence). The CDR3 contains 15 residues. Trimming took 9 bases from V and 3 from J, leaving 18 bases between them. The CDR3, as DNA: TGTGCCAGCAGACCCTCGGACAGCTTTGGAAACACCATATATTTT. It codes for CASRPSDSFGNTIYF.

The chain employs TRBV7-2 and TRBJ1-2; 7 bases agree with TRBD1. The V gene's germline CDR1 is SGHTA and CDR2 FQGNSA. V lost 5 bases, J lost 7 bases, and 13 bases stayed unmatched. The CDR3 is 15 residues long. CDR3 residues: CASSQRRTGVFGYTF. DNA for the CDR3: TGTGCCAGCAGCCAGCGGCGGACAGGTGTTTTTGGCTACACCTTC. The whole variable domain, remainder taken from reference TRBV7-2 and TRBJ1-2, is GAGVSQSPSNKVTEKGKDVELRCDPISGHTALYWYRQSLGQGLEFLIYFQGNSAPDKSGLPSDRFSAERTGGSVSTLTIQRTQQEDSAVYLCASSQRRTGVFGYTFGSGTRLTVV.

The V gene is TRBV11-3, the J gene TRBJ2-1, with 7 positions matching TRBD1. Germline assignment: CDR1 SGHNT and CDR2 YENEEA. The CDR3 length is 18 residues. With 5 bases clipped from V and 0 bases from J, the junction kept 13 bases outside the gene matches. The DNA for the CDR3 is TGTGCCAGCAGCGAAACAGGGGATATCAGGAGCTCCTACAATGAGCAGTTCTTC. Translation gives CASSETGDIRSSYNEQFF.

V and J are TRBV29-1 and TRBJ2-1; a weak D match, TRBD2 (6 bases). From germline, CDR1 is SQVTM and CDR2 ANQGSEA. Trimming took 7 bases from V and 2 from J, leaving 18 bases between them. CDR3 length: 15 residues. CDR3 coding DNA: TGCAGCGGCTCCCCCGCGGCGGGGACCTACAATGAGCAGTTCTTC. Amino acids: CSGSPAAGTYNEQFF.

Turning to this clone: Its ends do not fully match the called genes, so a read error is possible. The V call is TRBV12-5, the J call TRBJ2-1, with TRBD2 matching over 8 bases. This CDR3 has 14 residues. Germline V lookup: CDR1 LGHNT, CDR2 FRNRAP. Here the CDR3 reads CASGLGLDGDEQFF. The CDR3 nucleotides read TGTGCTAGTGGATTGGGACTAGATGGCGATGAGCAGTTCTTC.

The chain links TRBV19 to TRBJ2-1, with a possible D match to TRBD2 (6 bases). The V and J ends lost 9 bases and 9 bases respectively, with 21 bases between them. The CDR3 length is 14 residues. Germline CDR1 reads LNHDA; CDR2 reads SQIVND (reference sequence). DNA of the CDR3: TGTGCCAGCAGGGCCCCGGGAGACGGGGCTGAGCAGTTCTTC. Translating it yields CASRAPGDGAEQFF.

This CDR3 reads CATSRDSTGVEQPQHF. The DNA for the CDR3 is TGTGCCACCAGCAGAGATTCCACAGGGGTAGAACAGCCCCAGCATTTT. The J gene is TRBJ1-5, the V gene TRBV15, with TRBD1 identical over 7 bases. The CDR3 has 16 residues. Germline CDR1 is LNHNV and CDR2 is YYDKDF (reference sequence). Unmatched junction bases numbered 9, after V lost 0 bases and J lost 7 bases.

V and J are TRBV21-1 and TRBJ1-5; the table's D call TRBD1 went unverified against the DNA. TRBV21-1 is deemed a pseudogene. The CDR3 sequence is 16 residues long. The chain's CDR3 is CASSKGPTGEFQPQHF. The CDR3, as DNA: TGTGCCAGCAGCAAAGGACCGACAGGGGAGTTTCAGCCCCAGCATTTT.

Regarding this clone: Sequence at one end of the junction differs from germline and may be a read error. The chain is built from TRBV14 and TRBJ2-3, with a weak D call TRBD1 (5 bases). CDR1 and CDR2 (germline): SGHDN, FVKESK. The CDR3 consists of 14 residues. This CDR3 is CASSQGAGTDTQYF. The CDR3 region has the DNA TGTGCCAGCAGTCAAGGGGCAGGCACAGATACGCAGTATTTT.

This clone has just one count. The chain links TRBV11-2 to TRBJ2-1, with D possibly being TRBD2 (6 bases). The CDR3 length is 15 residues. Germline V gene lookup returns CDR1 SGHAT and CDR2 FQNNGV. The V end lost 3 bases, the J end lost 5 bases, and 14 bases lay between the germline ends. This CDR3 reads CASSFGRESHNEQFF. In DNA form, the CDR3 reads TGTGCCAGCAGCTTCGGTCGGGAGTCCCACAATGAGCAGTTCTTC.

The V gene is TRBV28, the J gene TRBJ2-5; 11 bases align to TRBD1. Trimming took 5 bases from V and 5 from J; bases not matched to a gene: 4. Germline CDR1 reads MDHEN; CDR2 reads SYDVKM. The CDR3 contains 14 residues. The CDR3 loop is CASSRTGGMETQYF. The CDR3 DNA reads as TGTGCCAGCAGTAGGACAGGGGGCATGGAGACCCAGTACTTC.